This T cell receptor (beta chain) was captured in a study of OX40 agonist ivuxolimab in advanced cancers. Across the whole study: Ivuxolimab is a fully human IgG2 antibody that activates OX40 (CD134). Patients were under 90% male with ages roughly 20 to 90, mean approximately 58. General observations from the study: In general, CD8+ T cells held more expanded clones than CD4+ did, on average.

Clones were sequenced by immunoSEQ multiplex PCR, and TCRdb holds only the in-frame ones, with some missing. This sample has 30,000 to 40,000 clones, with roughly 76% found just once. The V gene's germline CDR1 is SNHLY and CDR2 FYNNEI. The CDR3 has 13 amino acids. The V gene lost 3 bases and the J gene lost 4 bases, with 9 bases spanning the gap. Details on this clone: Its antigen is as yet unknown.

The TCR sequence derives from an adult with an advanced solid tumor such as melanoma, head and neck, liver or kidney cancer. This chain joins TRBV2 and TRBJ1-1; D not certain. The input for sequencing was CD4+ or CD8+ T cells sorted from blood, taken in a trial of the OX40 agonist ivuxolimab. CDR3 DNA: TGTGCCAGCAGTGATGAGGAAAGCACTGAAGCTTTCTTT. Protein: CASSDEESTEAFF.